The T cell receptor (beta chain) described here comes from a study of regulatory T cells in long-lasting Graves disease. Study-wide context: Antithyroid drugs had been taken under 3 months by newly diagnosed Graves' patients.

V was clipped by 4 bases and J by 8 bases; unmatched bases: 8. The CDR3 covers 15 residues. CDR1 SGHRS and CDR2 YFSETQ come from the germline V gene. iRepertoire HTBI primers and Arm-PCR of CDR3 regions built TCR beta libraries. MiXCR was run by TCRdb on the multiplex PCR reads, yielding one entry per CDR3 protein. Counted here are 580,000 or so distinct CDR3 sequences, 15% to 20% occurring once; the ten biggest clones make up 12%. Noted time point: newly diagnosed GD, antithyroid drugs for less than 3 months. The TCR library was made from RNA that had been extracted from PBMCs in TRIzol. This sample was shared with a second study, whose subject was T cells in Graves' hyperthyroidism and ophthalmopathy. That publication notes: Initially, a first-round RT-PCR of the TCR CDR3 employed the HTBI primer set.

This sequence was found in a man younger than 30 with Graves disease. The rearrangement links TRBV5-1 to TRBJ1-4, with 10 nucleotides matching TRBD1. This specimen consisted of peripheral blood mononuclear cells (PBMCs), obtained at new diagnosis, from a patient treated with antithyroid drugs. In DNA, the CDR3 is TGCGCCAGCAGCGCCAACGGGACAGGGGAAGAAAAACTGTTTTTT. Translating it yields CASSANGTGEEKLFF.